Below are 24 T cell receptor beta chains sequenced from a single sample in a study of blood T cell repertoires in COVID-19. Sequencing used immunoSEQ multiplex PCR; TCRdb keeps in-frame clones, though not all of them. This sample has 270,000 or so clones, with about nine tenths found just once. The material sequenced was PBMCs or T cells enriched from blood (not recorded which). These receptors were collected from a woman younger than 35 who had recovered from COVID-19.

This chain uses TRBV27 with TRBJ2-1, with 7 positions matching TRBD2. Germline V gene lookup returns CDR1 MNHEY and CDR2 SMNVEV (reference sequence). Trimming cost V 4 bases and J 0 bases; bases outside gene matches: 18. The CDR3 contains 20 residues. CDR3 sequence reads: CASSSRYGDARGSSYNEQFF. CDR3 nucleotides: TGTGCCAGCAGTTCACGATATGGGGACGCGCGCGGGAGCTCCTACAATGAGCAGTTCTTC.

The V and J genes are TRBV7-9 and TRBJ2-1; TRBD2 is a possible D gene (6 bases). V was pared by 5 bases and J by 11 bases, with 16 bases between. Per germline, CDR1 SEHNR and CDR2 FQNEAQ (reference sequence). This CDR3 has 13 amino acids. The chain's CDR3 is CASSRGRPQKQFF. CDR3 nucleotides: TGTGCCAGCAGCCGAGGGAGGCCCCAAAAGCAGTTCTTC.

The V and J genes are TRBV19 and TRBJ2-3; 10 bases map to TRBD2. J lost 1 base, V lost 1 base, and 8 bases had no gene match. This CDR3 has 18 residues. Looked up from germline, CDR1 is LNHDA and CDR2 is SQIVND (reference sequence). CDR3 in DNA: TGTGCCAGTAGTATAGGAGCGGGGGGGCGTGGTGGCACAGATACGCAGTATTTT. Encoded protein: CASSIGAGGRGGTDTQYF.

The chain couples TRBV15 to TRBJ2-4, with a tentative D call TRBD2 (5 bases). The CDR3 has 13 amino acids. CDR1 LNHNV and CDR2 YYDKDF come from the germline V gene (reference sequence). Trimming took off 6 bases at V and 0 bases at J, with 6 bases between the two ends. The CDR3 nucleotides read TGTGCCACCAGTAGCGTAGCCAAAAACATTCAGTACTTC. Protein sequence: CATSSVAKNIQYF.

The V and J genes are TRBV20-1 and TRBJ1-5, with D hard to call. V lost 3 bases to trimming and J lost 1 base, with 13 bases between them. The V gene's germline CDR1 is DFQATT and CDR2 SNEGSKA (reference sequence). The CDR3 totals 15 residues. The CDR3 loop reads CSASFFRGSNQPQHF. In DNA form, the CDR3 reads TGCAGTGCTAGTTTCTTCCGAGGGAGCAATCAGCCCCAGCATTTT.

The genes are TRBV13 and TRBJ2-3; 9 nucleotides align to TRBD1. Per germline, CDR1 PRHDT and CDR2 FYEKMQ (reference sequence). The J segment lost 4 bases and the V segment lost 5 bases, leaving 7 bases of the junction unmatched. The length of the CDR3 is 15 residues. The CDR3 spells CASSAPGQGSDTQYF. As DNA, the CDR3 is TGTGCCAGCAGCGCTCCGGGACAGGGTTCAGATACGCAGTATTTT. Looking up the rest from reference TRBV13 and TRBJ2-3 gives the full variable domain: AAGVIQSPRHLIKEKRETATLKCYPIPRHDTVYWYQQGPGQDPQFLISFYEKMQSDKGSIPDRFSAQQFSDYHSELNMSSLELGDSALYFCASSAPGQGSDTQYFGPGTRLTVL.

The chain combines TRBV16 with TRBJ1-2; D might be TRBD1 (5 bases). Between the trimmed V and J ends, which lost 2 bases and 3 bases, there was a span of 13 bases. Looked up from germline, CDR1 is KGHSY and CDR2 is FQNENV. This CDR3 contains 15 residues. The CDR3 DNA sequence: TGTGCCAGCAGCCAACAGGGAACAAGTGACTATGGCTACACCTTC. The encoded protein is CASSQQGTSDYGYTF.

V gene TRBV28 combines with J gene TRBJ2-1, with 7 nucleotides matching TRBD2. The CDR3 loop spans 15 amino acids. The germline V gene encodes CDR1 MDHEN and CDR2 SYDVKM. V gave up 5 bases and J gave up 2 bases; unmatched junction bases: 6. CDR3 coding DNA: TGTGCCAGCAGTCGCCGGACTAGTGCCTACAATGAGCAGTTCTTC. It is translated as CASSRRTSAYNEQFF. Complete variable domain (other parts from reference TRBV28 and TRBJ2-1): DVKVTQSSRYLVKRTGEKVFLECVQDMDHENMFWYRQDPGLGLRLIYFSYDVKMKEKGDIPEGYSVSREKKERFSLILESASTNQTSMYLCASSRRTSAYNEQFFGPGTRLTVL.

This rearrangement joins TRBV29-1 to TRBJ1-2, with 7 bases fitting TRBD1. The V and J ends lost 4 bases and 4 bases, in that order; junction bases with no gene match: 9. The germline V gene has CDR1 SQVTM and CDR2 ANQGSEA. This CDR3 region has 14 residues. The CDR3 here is CSVVREGGAYGYTF. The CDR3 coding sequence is TGCAGCGTTGTACGCGAAGGGGGCGCCTATGGCTACACCTTC.

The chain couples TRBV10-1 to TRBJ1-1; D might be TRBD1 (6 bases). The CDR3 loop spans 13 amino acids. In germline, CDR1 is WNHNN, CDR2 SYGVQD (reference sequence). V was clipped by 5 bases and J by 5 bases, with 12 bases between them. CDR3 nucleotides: TGCGCCAGCAGTCAGACGAGGGGGACTGAAGCTTTCTTT. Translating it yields CASSQTRGTEAFF.

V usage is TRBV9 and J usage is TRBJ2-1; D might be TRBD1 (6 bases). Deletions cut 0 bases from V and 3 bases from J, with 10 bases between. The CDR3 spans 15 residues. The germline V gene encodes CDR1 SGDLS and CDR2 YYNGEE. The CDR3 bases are TGTGCCAGCAGCGTAGAGGGGGTGGACTACAATGAGCAGTTCTTC. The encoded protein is CASSVEGVDYNEQFF.

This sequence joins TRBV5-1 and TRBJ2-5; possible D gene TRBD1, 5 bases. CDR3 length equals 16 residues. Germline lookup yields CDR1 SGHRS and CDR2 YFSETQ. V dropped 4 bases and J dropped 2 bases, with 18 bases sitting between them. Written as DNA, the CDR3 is TGCGCCAGCAGCAGCCGGTGGCAGGGAAAACAAGAGACCCAGTACTTC. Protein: CASSSRWQGKQETQYF.

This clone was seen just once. The CDR3 is CATSDSHRGTYEQYF. In DNA form, the CDR3 reads TGTGCCACCAGTGATAGCCATCGGGGAACCTACGAGCAGTACTTC. J is TRBJ2-7 and V is TRBV24-1; D perhaps matches TRBD2 (5 bases). V was clipped by 3 bases and J by 2 bases, with 13 bases between them. The CDR3 length is 15 residues. Germline V CDR1 and CDR2: KGHDR, SFDVKD.

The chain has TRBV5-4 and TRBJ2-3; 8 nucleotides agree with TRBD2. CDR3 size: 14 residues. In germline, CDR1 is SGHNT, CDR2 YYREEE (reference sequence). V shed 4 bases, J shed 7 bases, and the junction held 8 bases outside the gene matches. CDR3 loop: CASSPGLAPNTQYF. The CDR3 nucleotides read TGTGCCAGCAGCCCCGGACTAGCCCCCAATACGCAGTATTTT.

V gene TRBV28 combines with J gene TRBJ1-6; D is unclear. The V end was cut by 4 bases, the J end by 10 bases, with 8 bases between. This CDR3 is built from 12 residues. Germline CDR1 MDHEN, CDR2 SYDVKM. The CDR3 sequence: CASSWSISPLHF. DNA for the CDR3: TGTGCCAGCAGTTGGTCTATCTCACCCCTCCACTTT.

The CDR3 DNA reads as TGTGCCAGCAGTTTTCTGACAGGGGGAGGTAGCGAGCAGTACTTC. Protein sequence: CASSFLTGGGSEQYF. This rearrangement joins TRBV27 to TRBJ2-7; 9 bases match TRBD1. After removal of 3 bases from V and 6 bases from J, the junction contained 9 bases not matched to a gene. CDR3 size: 15 residues. Germline lookup yields CDR1 MNHEY and CDR2 SMNVEV (reference sequence).

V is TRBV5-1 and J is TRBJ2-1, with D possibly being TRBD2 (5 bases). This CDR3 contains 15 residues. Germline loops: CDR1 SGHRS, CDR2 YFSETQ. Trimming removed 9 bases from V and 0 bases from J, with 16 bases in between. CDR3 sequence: CATSPLGDSYNEQFF. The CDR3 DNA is TGCGCCACTTCCCCCCTCGGGGACTCCTACAATGAGCAGTTCTTC.

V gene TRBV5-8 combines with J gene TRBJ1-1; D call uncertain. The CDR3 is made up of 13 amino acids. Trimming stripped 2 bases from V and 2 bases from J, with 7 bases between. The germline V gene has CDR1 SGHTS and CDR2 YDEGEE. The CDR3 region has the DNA TGTGCCAGCAGCTTCGAGAGAAACACTGAAGCTTTCTTT. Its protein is CASSFERNTEAFF.

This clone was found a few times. The CDR3 spells CATSRAGWELFF. CDR3 bases: TGTGCCACCAGCAGAGCAGGGTGGGAGCTGTTTTTT. The J gene is TRBJ2-2, the V gene TRBV15; TRBD1 is a possible D gene (5 bases). Germline V lookup: CDR1 LNHNV, CDR2 YYDKDF (reference sequence). The V and J ends lost 1 base and 9 bases respectively, with 6 bases between them. This CDR3 contains 12 residues.

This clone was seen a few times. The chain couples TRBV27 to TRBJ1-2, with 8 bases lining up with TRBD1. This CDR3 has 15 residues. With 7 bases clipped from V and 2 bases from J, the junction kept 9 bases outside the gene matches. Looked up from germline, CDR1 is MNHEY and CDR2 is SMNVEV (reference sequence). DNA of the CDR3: TGTGCCAGCACCCCCGGGACAGGACCAAACTATGGCTACACCTTC. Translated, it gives CASTPGTGPNYGYTF.

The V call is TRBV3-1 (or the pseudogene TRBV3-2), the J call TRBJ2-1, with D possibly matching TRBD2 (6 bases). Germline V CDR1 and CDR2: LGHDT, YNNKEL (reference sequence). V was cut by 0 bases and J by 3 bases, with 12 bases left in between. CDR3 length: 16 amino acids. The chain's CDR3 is CASSQDTGDLYNEQFF. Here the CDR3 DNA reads TGTGCCAGCAGCCAAGATACGGGGGACCTCTACAATGAGCAGTTCTTC.

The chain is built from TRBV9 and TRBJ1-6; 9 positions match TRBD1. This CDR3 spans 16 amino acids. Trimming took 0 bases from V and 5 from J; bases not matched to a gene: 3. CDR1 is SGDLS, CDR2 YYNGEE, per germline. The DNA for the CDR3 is TGTGCCAGCAGCGTAGGGACAGGGGCGGATAATTCACCCCTCCACTTT. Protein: CASSVGTGADNSPLHF.

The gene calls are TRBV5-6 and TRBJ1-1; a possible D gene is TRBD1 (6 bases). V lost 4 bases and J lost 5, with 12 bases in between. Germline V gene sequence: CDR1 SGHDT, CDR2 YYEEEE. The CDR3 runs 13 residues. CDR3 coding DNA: TGTGCCAGCAGCACGACAGGCGGGACTGAAGCTTTCTTT. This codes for CASSTTGGTEAFF.

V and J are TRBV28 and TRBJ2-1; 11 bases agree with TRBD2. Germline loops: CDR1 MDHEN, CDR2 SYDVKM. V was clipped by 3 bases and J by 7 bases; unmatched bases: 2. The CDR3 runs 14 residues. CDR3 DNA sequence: TGTGCCAGCAGTTTGCCTAGCGGGAGGAATGAGCAGTTCTTC. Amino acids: CASSLPSGRNEQFF.